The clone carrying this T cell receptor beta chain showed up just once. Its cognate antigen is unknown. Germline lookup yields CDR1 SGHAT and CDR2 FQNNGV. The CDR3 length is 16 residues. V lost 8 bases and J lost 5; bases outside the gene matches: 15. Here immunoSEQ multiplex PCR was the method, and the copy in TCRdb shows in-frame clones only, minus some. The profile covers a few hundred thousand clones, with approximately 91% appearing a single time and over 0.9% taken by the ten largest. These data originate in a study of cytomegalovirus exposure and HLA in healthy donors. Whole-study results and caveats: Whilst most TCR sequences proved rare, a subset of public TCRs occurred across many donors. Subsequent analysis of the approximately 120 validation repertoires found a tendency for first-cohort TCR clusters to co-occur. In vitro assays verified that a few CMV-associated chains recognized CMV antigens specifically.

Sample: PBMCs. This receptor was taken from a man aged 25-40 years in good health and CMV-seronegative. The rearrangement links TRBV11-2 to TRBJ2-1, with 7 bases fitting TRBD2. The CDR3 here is CASGFSLAETNNEQFF. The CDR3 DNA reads TGTGCCAGCGGGTTCTCTCTAGCGGAAACCAACAATGAGCAGTTCTTC.